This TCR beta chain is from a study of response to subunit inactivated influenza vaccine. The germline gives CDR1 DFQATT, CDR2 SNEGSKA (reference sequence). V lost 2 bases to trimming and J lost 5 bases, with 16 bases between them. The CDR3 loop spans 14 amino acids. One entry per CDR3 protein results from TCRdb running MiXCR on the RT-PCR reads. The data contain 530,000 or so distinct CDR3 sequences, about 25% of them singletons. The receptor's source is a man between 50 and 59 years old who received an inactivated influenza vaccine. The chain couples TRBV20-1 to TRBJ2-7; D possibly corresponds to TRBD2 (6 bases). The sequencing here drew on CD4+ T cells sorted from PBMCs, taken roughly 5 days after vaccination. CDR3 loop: CSARSGGLVNEQYF. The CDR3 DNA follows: TGCAGTGCTAGATCAGGAGGGCTCGTGAACGAGCAGTACTTC.